The 30 T cell receptor beta chains presented below share a single source sample, sequenced in a study of T cells after yellow fever vaccination. TCRdb analysed the 5' RACE reads with MiXCR anew, one entry per CDR3 protein. Found here are 510,000 or so distinct CDR3 sequences, about 19% of them singletons; the top ten hold over 11%. Material: PBMCs, obtained 15 days after the yellow fever booster vaccination. The source is a man aged 25 to 45 who received the YFV17D yellow fever vaccine.

The V call is TRBV2, the J call TRBJ2-5; D gene unclear. The CDR3 is 11 residues long. Germline assignment: CDR1 SNHLY and CDR2 FYNNEI. V lost 4 bases and J 5 bases, leaving 5 bases between the germline ends. The CDR3 nucleotides read TGTGCCAGCAGTGTATATGAGACCCAGTACTTC. It codes for CASSVYETQYF.

This clonotype has only a few counts. The chain has TRBV6-2 or TRBV6-3 and TRBJ1-1; perhaps TRBD1 as D (5 bases). The CDR3 is made up of 11 amino acids. From germline, CDR1 is MNHEY and CDR2 SVGEGT. V lost 8 bases to trimming and J lost 7 bases, with 11 bases between them. CDR3 protein: CASGGDGEAFF. The CDR3 coding sequence is TGTGCCAGCGGGGGGGATGGTGAAGCTTTCTTT.

This clonotype has only a few counts. This chain connects TRBV20-1 to TRBJ2-3; possible D gene TRBD2, 6 bases. Trimming removed 1 base at V and 2 bases at J, with 10 bases between. The CDR3 extends over 14 amino acids. Per the germline V gene, CDR1 is DFQATT and CDR2 is SNEGSKA (reference sequence). The CDR3 bases are TGCAGTGCTAGAGTCGGCGGGAACACAGATACGCAGTATTTT. Translation: CSARVGGNTDTQYF.

J is TRBJ2-3 and V is TRBV27, with no clear D. This CDR3 is built from 13 residues. The V end lost 4 bases, the J end lost 7 bases, and 12 bases lay between the germline ends. CDR1 and CDR2 from the germline V gene are MNHEY and SMNVEV (reference sequence). CDR3 amino acids: CASSSQTINTQYF. CDR3 DNA: TGTGCCAGCAGTTCGCAAACTATAAATACGCAGTATTTT.

The rearrangement joins TRBV2 to TRBJ1-1, with a possible D match to TRBD1 (5 bases). The V end lost 8 bases, the J end lost 10 bases, and 17 bases lay between the germline ends. In germline, CDR1 is SNHLY, CDR2 FYNNEI. The CDR3 has 12 amino acids. As DNA, the CDR3 is TGTGCCAGCCATAGGGACGGCGCGGCAGCTTTCTTT. Its translation: CASHRDGAAAFF.

This clonotype appeared a few times. This sequence joins TRBV6-1 and TRBJ2-2; 10 positions agree with TRBD2. The CDR3 is 16 residues long. Germline CDR1 and CDR2: MNHNS and SASEGT. After removal of 4 bases from V and 4 bases from J, the junction contained 6 bases not matched to a gene. The CDR3 DNA is TGTGCCAGCAGTGTCCCTAGCGGGAGCAGCACCGGGGAGCTGTTTTTT. This sequence encodes CASSVPSGSSTGELFF.

This chain uses TRBV3-1 with TRBJ2-3; D gene uncertain. Germline values: CDR1 LGHDT, CDR2 YNNKEL (reference sequence). V lost 4 bases, J lost 3 bases, and 11 bases lay in between. The CDR3 loop spans 14 amino acids. CDR3 in amino acids: CASSPKGLTDTQYF. DNA of the CDR3: TGTGCCAGCAGCCCCAAGGGTCTGACAGATACGCAGTATTTT.

Worth noting for this clonotype: A junction end diverges from the germline sequence, so it may reflect a read error. J is TRBJ2-1 and V is TRBV7-7; no firm D call. CDR1 SSHAT and CDR2 FNYEAQ come from the germline V gene (reference sequence). This CDR3 spans 11 amino acids. In DNA form, the CDR3 reads TGTGCTAGCAGCCGAGGACCAGACCCGTTCTTC. Translated: CASSRGPDPFF.

This clonotype was seen more than once but under ten times. The chain uses TRBV5-4 and TRBJ2-5; D gene uncertain. Looked up from germline, CDR1 is SGHNT and CDR2 is YYREEE (reference sequence). There are 12 residues in the CDR3. With 4 bases removed from V and 4 bases from J, the gap between germline ends came to 8 bases. The CDR3 is CASSAPGETQYF. The CDR3 nucleotides read TGTGCCAGCAGCGCACCCGGAGAGACCCAGTACTTC.

A few counts support this clonotype. This sequence joins TRBV18 and TRBJ2-1, with 9 nucleotides matching TRBD2. The CDR3 is 16 residues long. CDR1 and CDR2 (germline): KGHSH, LQKENI. V lost 3 bases and J lost 0; bases outside the gene matches: 3. The CDR3 region has the DNA TGTGCCAGCTCACCGGGCGGGAGGGACTCCTACAATGAGCAGTTCTTC. Translation: CASSPGGRDSYNEQFF.

This clonotype was seen a few times. The chain carries TRBV28 and TRBJ2-7; weak D call: TRBD2 (6 bases). The CDR3 contains 14 residues. V lost 3 bases to trimming and J lost 4 bases, with 13 bases between them. Germline assignment: CDR1 MDHEN and CDR2 SYDVKM. The chain's CDR3 is CASSFGGKGYEQYF. CDR3 bases: TGTGCCAGCAGTTTTGGGGGGAAGGGTTACGAGCAGTACTTC. Filled out from reference TRBV28 and TRBJ2-7, the complete variable domain reads DVKVTQSSRYLVKRTGEKVFLECVQDMDHENMFWYRQDPGLGLRLIYFSYDVKMKEKGDIPEGYSVSREKKERFSLILESASTNQTSMYLCASSFGGKGYEQYFGPGTRLTVT.

The rearrangement joins TRBV29-1 to TRBJ2-1; TRBD1 is a possible D gene (5 bases). The CDR3 consists of 11 residues. Germline CDR1 is SQVTM and CDR2 is ANQGSEA. With 6 bases removed from V and 7 bases from J, the gap between germline ends came to 10 bases. The chain's CDR3 is CSVRTRNEQFF. The CDR3 DNA reads as TGCAGCGTCAGGACAAGAAATGAGCAGTTCTTC.

CDR3 amino acids: CASSSWGGTEQFF. CDR3 nucleotide sequence: TGTGCCAGCAGTAGTTGGGGAGGAACTGAGCAGTTCTTC. The chain combines TRBV12-3 or TRBV12-4 with TRBJ2-1, with a tentative D call TRBD2 (6 bases). V lost 5 bases, J lost 9 bases, and 14 bases lay in between. CDR3 length: 13 residues.

In this sample, this clonotype turned up a few times. The chain joins TRBV20-1 to TRBJ2-7; D not resolved. CDR1 is DFQATT and CDR2 is SNEGSKA in the germline V gene (reference sequence). The V gene lost 0 bases and the J gene lost 3 bases, with 6 bases spanning the gap. This CDR3 spans 12 amino acids. CDR3 loop: CSARDSRYEQYF. The CDR3 DNA follows: TGCAGTGCTAGAGATTCCCGCTACGAGCAGTACTTC.

The rearrangement links TRBV24-1 to TRBJ1-5; D is ambiguous. V was cut by 4 bases and J by 6 bases, with 24 bases left in between. CDR3 length: 18 amino acids. Germline V gene lookup returns CDR1 KGHDR and CDR2 SFDVKD. This CDR3 reads CATSDGSRRTRTGQPQHF. In DNA, the CDR3 is TGTGCCACCAGTGACGGCAGCAGGAGGACCAGGACGGGTCAGCCCCAGCATTTT.

This clonotype was detected only a few times. Written as DNA, the CDR3 is TGTGCCAGCAGTGAACAAGGGTTCCACGAGCAGTACTTC. Its protein product is CASSEQGFHEQYF. The J gene is TRBJ2-7, the V gene TRBV25-1; D uncertain. V lost 2 bases, J lost 5 bases, and 10 bases lay in between. This CDR3 spans 13 amino acids. Per the germline V gene, CDR1 is MGHDK and CDR2 is SYGVNS.

As DNA, the CDR3 is TGTGCCAGCAGACCACACAGGGGAGTTGGTCAGCCCCAGCATTTT. Its translation is CASRPHRGVGQPQHF. The chain uses TRBV6-2 or TRBV6-3 and TRBJ1-5; 7 bases are a match to TRBD1. The CDR3 has 15 amino acids. Losses at the gene ends were 6 bases for V and 6 bases for J; bases not matched to a gene: 11. Looked up from germline, CDR1 is MNHEY and CDR2 is SVGEGT.

This clonotype was detected only a few times. The rearrangement links TRBV11-2 to TRBJ2-1; 9 bases line up with TRBD2. The CDR3 spans 15 residues. V lost 4 bases, J lost 9 bases, and 10 bases stayed unmatched. From germline, CDR1 is SGHAT and CDR2 FQNNGV. Written as DNA, the CDR3 is TGTGCCAGCAGCTCCGGGACTAGCCTCCAGGGTGAGCAGTTCTTC. It is translated as CASSSGTSLQGEQFF. Looking up the rest from reference TRBV11-2 and TRBJ2-1 gives the full variable domain: EAGVAQSPRYKIIEKRQSVAFWCNPISGHATLYWYQQILGQGPKLLIQFQNNGVVDDSQLPKDRFSAERLKGVDSTLKIQPAKLEDSAVYLCASSSGTSLQGEQFFGPGTRLTVL.

The rearrangement links TRBV7-2 to TRBJ2-1; a possible D gene is TRBD1 (5 bases). The CDR3 is 14 residues long. Germline V lookup: CDR1 SGHTA, CDR2 FQGNSA. V dropped 1 base and J dropped 12 bases, with 16 bases sitting between them. The DNA of the CDR3 is TGTGCCAGCAGCTTAGTCAACAGCCGCAGGGTGCAGTTCTTC. The encoded protein is CASSLVNSRRVQFF.

The chain combines TRBV5-6 with TRBJ2-7, with D perhaps matching TRBD1 (5 bases). Germline V CDR1 and CDR2: SGHDT, YYEEEE. CDR3 length: 14 residues. The germline V and J ends were trimmed by 2 bases and 2 bases, with 11 bases remaining between them. Here the CDR3 reads CASSFWQGTYEQYF. The CDR3 nucleotides read TGTGCCAGCAGCTTCTGGCAGGGAACCTACGAGCAGTACTTC.

The chain employs TRBV21-1 and TRBJ2-7; the table names TRBD1, a call not compared with the DNA. TRBV21-1 is a pseudogene segment. The CDR3 sequence is 12 residues long. As DNA, the CDR3 is TGTGCCAGCAGCAAAAGGGGGGACGAGCAGTACTTC. Its translation is CASSKRGDEQYF.

The gene calls are TRBV15 and TRBJ2-1; possibly TRBD1 for D (5 bases). Per the germline V gene, CDR1 is LNHNV and CDR2 is YYDKDF (reference sequence). Trimming pared 0 bases from V and 6 bases from J, leaving 18 bases between. This CDR3 is built from 17 residues. CDR3 DNA: TGTGCCACCAGCAGAGATCAGGGTGCGTCCGCCCTCAATGAGCAGTTCTTC. Protein sequence: CATSRDQGASALNEQFF.

The chain combines TRBV19 with TRBJ2-1; D may match TRBD1 or TRBD2 (5 bases each). V dropped 7 bases and J dropped 8 bases, with 9 bases sitting between them. This CDR3 spans 11 amino acids. Looked up from germline, CDR1 is LNHDA and CDR2 is SQIVND (reference sequence). The CDR3, as DNA: TGTGCCAGTATGACGGGGCATGAGCAGTTCTTC. Translated, it gives CASMTGHEQFF.

This clonotype was counted a few times. J is TRBJ2-6 and V is TRBV5-4; the match to TRBD1 covers 8 bases. With V trimmed by 4 bases and J by 3 bases, 12 bases remained unmatched. The CDR3 runs to 18 residues. The germline CDR1 and CDR2 sequences are SGHNT and YYREEE (reference sequence). The DNA for the CDR3 is TGTGCCAGCAGCGTCCGCCGGACAGGGAGTAGTGGGGCCAACGTCCTGACTTTC. Protein product: CASSVRRTGSSGANVLTF.

This chain connects TRBV30 to TRBJ2-7; 14 nucleotides align to TRBD2. CDR1 is GTSNPN, CDR2 SVGIG, per germline (reference sequence). V lost 0 bases to trimming and J lost 4 bases; unmatched junction nucleotides: 11. The CDR3 consists of 18 residues. The CDR3 is CAWSVRPSGLAGGYEQYF. CDR3 bases: TGTGCCTGGAGTGTCCGCCCTTCCGGACTAGCGGGAGGATACGAGCAGTACTTC.

This clonotype showed up just a few times. The chain uses TRBV12-3 or TRBV12-4 and TRBJ2-7; D not resolved. V was trimmed by 4 bases and J by 0 bases, leaving 10 bases between them. The CDR3 loop spans 14 amino acids. CDR3 coding DNA: TGTGCCAGCAGTTCCCCGGTGAGCTCCTACGAGCAGTACTTC. Translation gives CASSSPVSSYEQYF.

The rearrangement joins TRBV10-3 to TRBJ2-1; 11 nucleotides line up with TRBD2. Germline V CDR1 and CDR2: ENHRY, SYGVKD. This CDR3 is built from 17 residues. V was clipped by 0 bases and J by 2 bases; unmatched bases: 3. CDR3 coding DNA: TGTGCCATCAGTGAGTCGGAGGGACTAGCGGCCTACAATGAGCAGTTCTTC. Protein product: CAISESEGLAAYNEQFF.

The chain has TRBV7-2 and TRBJ2-7; TRBD1 matches at 7 bases. The CDR3 loop spans 14 amino acids. Germline V gene data show CDR1 as SGHTA and CDR2 as FQGNSA. The V gene end was trimmed by 0 bases and the J gene end by 5 bases; junction bases not matched to a gene: 4. The chain's CDR3 is CASSLAHGTDEQYF. The CDR3, as DNA: TGTGCCAGCAGCTTAGCGCATGGGACAGACGAGCAGTACTTC. Based on the CDR3 plus reference TRBV7-2 and TRBJ2-7, the full variable domain is GAGVSQSPSNKVTEKGKDVELRCDPISGHTALYWYRQSLGQGLEFLIYFQGNSAPDKSGLPSDRFSAERTGGSVSTLTIQRTQQEDSAVYLCASSLAHGTDEQYFGPGTRLTVT.

This chain uses TRBV7-9 with TRBJ2-3; no reliable D call. V was trimmed by 7 bases and J by 4 bases, leaving 12 bases between them. Looked up from germline, CDR1 is SEHNR and CDR2 is FQNEAQ (reference sequence). This CDR3 has 13 residues. In DNA form, the CDR3 reads TGTGCCAGCAACTTCCAGGCGGCAGATACGCAGTATTTT. As protein: CASNFQAADTQYF.

The chain recombines TRBV28 with TRBJ2-6, with D possibly being TRBD1 or TRBD2 (5 bases each). The CDR3 is 19 residues long. Trimming took off 3 bases at V and 0 bases at J, with 18 bases between the two ends. Per the germline V gene, CDR1 is MDHEN and CDR2 is SYDVKM. CDR3 region: CASSLWGEGASSGANVLTF. DNA for the CDR3: TGTGCCAGCAGTTTGTGGGGAGAAGGGGCCAGCTCTGGGGCCAACGTCCTGACTTTC. Supplemented by reference TRBV28 and TRBJ2-6, the full variable domain reads DVKVTQSSRYLVKRTGEKVFLECVQDMDHENMFWYRQDPGLGLRLIYFSYDVKMKEKGDIPEGYSVSREKKERFSLILESASTNQTSMYLCASSLWGEGASSGANVLTFGAGSRLTVL.